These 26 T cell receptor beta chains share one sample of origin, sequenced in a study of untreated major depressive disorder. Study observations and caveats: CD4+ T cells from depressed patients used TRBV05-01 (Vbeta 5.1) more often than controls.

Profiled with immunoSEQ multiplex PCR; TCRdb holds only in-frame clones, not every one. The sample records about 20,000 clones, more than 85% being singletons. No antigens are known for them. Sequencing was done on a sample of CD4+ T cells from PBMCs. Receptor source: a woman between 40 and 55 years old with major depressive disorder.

The CDR3 DNA sequence: TGTGCCAGCAGTCCCACCCTTTCCTACAATGAGCAGTTCTTC. It translates to CASSPTLSYNEQFF. The chain joins TRBV5-8 to TRBJ2-1, with unresolved D. This CDR3 is built from 14 residues. The germline V and J ends were trimmed by 5 bases and 1 base, with 10 bases remaining between them. The germline V gene has CDR1 SGHTS and CDR2 YDEGEE.

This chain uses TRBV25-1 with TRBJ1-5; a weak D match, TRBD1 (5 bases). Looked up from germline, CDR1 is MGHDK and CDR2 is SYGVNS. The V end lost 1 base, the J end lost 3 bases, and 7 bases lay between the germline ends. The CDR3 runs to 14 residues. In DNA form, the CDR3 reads TGTGCCAGCAGTGAATGGGGCAACAATCAGCCCCAGCATTTT. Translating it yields CASSEWGNNQPQHF.

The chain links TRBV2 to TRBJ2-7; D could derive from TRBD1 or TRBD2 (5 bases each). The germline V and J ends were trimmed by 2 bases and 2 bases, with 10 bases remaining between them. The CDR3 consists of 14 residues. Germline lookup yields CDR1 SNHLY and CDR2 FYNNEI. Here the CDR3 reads CASSERDGPYEQYV. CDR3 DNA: TGTGCCAGCAGTGAACGGGACGGGCCCTACGAGCAGTACGTC.

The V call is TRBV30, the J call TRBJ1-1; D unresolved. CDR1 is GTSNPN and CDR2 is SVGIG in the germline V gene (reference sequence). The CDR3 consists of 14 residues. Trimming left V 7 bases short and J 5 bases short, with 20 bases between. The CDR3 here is CALTSGRGLTEAFF. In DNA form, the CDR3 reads TGTGCCTTGACATCCGGGCGCGGGTTAACTGAAGCTTTCTTT.

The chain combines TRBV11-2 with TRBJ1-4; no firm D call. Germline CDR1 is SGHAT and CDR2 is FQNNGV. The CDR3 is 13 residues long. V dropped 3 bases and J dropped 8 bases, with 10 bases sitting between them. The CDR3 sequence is CASSFMRREKLFF. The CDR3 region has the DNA TGTGCCAGCAGCTTTATGCGACGCGAAAAACTGTTTTTT.

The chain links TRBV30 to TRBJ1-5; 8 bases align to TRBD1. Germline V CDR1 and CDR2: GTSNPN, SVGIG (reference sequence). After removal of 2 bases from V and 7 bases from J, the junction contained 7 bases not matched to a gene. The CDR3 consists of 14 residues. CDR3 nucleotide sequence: TGTGCCTGGAGTAGGGGACAGGCGGAACAGCCCCAGCATTTT. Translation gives CAWSRGQAEQPQHF.

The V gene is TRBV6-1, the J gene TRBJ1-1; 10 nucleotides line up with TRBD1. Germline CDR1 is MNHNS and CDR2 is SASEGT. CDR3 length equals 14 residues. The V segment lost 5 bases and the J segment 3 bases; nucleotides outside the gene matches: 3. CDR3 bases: TGTGCCAGCAGTAAGGGGACAGGGGACACTGAAGCTTTCTTT. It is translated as CASSKGTGDTEAFF.

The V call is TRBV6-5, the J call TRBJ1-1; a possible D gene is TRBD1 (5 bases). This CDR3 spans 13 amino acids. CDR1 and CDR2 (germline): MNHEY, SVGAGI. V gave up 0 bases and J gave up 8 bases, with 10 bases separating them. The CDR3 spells CASSYSGRDEAFF. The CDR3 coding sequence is TGTGCCAGCAGTTACTCGGGGAGGGACGAAGCTTTCTTT.

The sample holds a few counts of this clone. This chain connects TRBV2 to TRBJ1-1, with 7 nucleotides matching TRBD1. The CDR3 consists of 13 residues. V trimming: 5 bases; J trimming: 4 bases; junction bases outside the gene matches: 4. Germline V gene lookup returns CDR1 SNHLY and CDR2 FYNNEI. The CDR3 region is CASSLQGGTEAFF. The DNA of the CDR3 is TGTGCCAGCAGTCTTCAGGGGGGCACTGAAGCTTTCTTT.

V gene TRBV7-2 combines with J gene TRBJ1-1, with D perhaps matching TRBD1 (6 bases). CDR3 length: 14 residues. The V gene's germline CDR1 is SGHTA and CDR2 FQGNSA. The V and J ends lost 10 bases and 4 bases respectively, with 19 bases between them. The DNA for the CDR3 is TGTGCCACCAAAACTATTACAGGGAGCACTGAAGCTTTCTTT. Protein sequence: CATKTITGSTEAFF.

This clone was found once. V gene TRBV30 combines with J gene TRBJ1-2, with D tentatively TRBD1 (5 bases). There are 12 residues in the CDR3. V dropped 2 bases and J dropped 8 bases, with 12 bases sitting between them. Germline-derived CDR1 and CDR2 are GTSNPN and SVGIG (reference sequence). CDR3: CAWSPGNSGYTF. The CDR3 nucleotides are TGTGCCTGGAGTCCAGGGAACTCCGGCTACACCTTC.

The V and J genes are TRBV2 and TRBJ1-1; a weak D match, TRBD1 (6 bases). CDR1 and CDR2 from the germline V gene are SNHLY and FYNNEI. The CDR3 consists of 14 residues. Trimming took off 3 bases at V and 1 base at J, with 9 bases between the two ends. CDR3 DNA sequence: TGTGCCAGCAGTGACGGACAGAGGAACACTGAAGCTTTCTTT. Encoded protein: CASSDGQRNTEAFF.

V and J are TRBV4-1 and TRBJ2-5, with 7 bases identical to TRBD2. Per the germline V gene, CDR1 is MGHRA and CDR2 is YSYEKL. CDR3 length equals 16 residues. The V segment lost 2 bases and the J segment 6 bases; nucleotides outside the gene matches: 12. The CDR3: CASSQSFGGGPKTQYF. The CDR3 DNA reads TGCGCCAGCAGCCAAAGCTTTGGGGGAGGGCCGAAGACCCAGTACTTC.

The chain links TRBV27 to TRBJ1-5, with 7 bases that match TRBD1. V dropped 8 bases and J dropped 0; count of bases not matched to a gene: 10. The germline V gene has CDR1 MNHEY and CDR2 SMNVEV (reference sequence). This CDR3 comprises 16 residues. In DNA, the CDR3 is TGTGCCAGCCGAAACAGGGGTGAGGATAGCAATCAGCCCCAGCATTTT. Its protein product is CASRNRGEDSNQPQHF.

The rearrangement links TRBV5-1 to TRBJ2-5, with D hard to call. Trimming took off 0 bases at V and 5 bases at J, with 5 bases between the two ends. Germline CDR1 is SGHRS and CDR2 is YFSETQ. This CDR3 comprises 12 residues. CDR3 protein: CASSLVRETQYF. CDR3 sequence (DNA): TGCGCCAGCAGCTTGGTGCGGGAGACCCAGTACTTC.

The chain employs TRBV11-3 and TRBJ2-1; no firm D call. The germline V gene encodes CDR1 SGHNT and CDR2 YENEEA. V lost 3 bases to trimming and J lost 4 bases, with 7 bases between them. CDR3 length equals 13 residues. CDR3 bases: TGTGCCAGCAGCTTCCCAGTGTACAATGAGCAGTTCTTC. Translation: CASSFPVYNEQFF.

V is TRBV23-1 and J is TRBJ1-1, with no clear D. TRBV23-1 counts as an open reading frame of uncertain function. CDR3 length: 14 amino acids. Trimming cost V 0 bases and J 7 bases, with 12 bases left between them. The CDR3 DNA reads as TGCGCCAGCAGTCAATCGTGGTTCCGGGTTGAAGCTTTCTTT. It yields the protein CASSQSWFRVEAFF.

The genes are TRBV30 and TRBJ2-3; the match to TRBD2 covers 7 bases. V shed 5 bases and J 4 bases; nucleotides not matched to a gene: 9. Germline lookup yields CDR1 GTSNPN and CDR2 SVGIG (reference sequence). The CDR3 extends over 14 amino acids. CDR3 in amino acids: CAWDRDYRPDTQYF. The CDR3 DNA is TGTGCCTGGGACCGGGACTACCGCCCAGATACGCAGTATTTT.

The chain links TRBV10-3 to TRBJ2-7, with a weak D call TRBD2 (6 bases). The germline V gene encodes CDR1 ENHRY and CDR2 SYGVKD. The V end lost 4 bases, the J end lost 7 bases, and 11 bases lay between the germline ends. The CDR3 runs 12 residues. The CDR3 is CAISGTIGEQYV. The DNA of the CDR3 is TGTGCCATCAGTGGGACTATAGGGGAGCAGTACGTC.

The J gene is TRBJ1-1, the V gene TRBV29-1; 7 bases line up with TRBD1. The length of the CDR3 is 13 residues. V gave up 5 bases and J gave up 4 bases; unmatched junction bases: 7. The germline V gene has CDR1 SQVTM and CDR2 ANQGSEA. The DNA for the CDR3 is TGCAGCGTTTCGACAGGGCCGAGCACTGAAGCTTTCTTT. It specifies CSVSTGPSTEAFF. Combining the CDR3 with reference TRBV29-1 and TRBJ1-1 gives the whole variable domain SAVISQKPSRDICQRGTSLTIQCQVDSQVTMMFWYRQQPGQSLTLIATANQGSEATYESGFVIDKFPISRPNLTFSTLTVSNMSPEDSSIYLCSVSTGPSTEAFFGQGTRLTVV.

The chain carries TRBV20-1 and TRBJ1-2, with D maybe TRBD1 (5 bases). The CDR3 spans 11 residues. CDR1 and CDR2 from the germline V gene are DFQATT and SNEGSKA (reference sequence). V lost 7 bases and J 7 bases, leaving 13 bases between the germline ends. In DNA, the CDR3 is TGCAGTGTAAACGGGGGGGGTGGCTACACCTTC. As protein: CSVNGGGGYTF.

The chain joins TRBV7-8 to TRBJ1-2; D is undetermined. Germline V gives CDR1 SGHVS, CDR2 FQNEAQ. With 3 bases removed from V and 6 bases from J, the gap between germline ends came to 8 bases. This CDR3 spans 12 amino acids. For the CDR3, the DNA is TGTGCCAGCAGCTTCCGCAATCATGGCTACACCTTC. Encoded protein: CASSFRNHGYTF. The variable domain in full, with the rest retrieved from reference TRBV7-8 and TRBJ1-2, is GAGVSQSPRYKVAKRGQDVALRCDPISGHVSLFWYQQALGQGPEFLTYFQNEAQLDKSGLPSDRFFAERPEGSVSTLKIQRTQQEDSAVYLCASSFRNHGYTFGSGTRLTVV.

For the CDR3, the DNA is TGCGCCAGCAGCGTCGGGAATGTACCGTCCGAGCAGTACGTC. It is translated as CASSVGNVPSEQYV. The chain links TRBV5-1 to TRBJ2-7, with TRBD2 as a possible D gene (5 bases). The CDR3 runs 14 residues. The ends were cut back, 4 bases at V and 6 bases at J, with 17 bases in the middle. Germline V gives CDR1 SGHRS, CDR2 YFSETQ.

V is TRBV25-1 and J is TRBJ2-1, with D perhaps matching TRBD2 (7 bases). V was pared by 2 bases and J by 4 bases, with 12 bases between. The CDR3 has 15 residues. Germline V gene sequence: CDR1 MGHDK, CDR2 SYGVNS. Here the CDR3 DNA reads TGTGCCAGCAGTGAACCCGGGGGGCCATACAATGAGCAGTTCTTC. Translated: CASSEPGGPYNEQFF.

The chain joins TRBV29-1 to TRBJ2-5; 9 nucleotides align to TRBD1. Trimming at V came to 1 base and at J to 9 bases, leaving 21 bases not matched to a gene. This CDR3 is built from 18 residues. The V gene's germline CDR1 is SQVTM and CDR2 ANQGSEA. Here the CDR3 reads CSVEGRGFGQGRTRPQYF. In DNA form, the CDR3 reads TGCAGCGTTGAAGGCAGGGGCTTCGGACAGGGGAGGACGAGACCCCAGTACTTC.

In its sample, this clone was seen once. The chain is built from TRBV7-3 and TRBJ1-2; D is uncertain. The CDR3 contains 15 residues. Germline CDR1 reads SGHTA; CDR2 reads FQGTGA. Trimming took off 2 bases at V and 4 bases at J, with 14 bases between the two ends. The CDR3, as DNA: TGTGCCAGCAGCTTAGCAGCAAACACACCCTATGGCTACACCTTC. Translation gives CASSLAANTPYGYTF.